The rows below give T cell receptor beta chains drawn from one sample of a study of shared clonotypes between healthy human individuals. Using immunoSEQ multiplex PCR, the repertoire was profiled, and TCRdb retains in-frame clones only, with some absent. The sample has about 2.3 million clones; roughly 90% are singletons. The sequenced sample consisted of naive CD4+ T cells from PBMCs. The receptor source for this set is a man younger than 35 in good health. Some clones in this sample may be carry-over from other donors' samples. The CDR3 runs from the conserved cysteine through the conserved F or W. A D gene is named only where the DNA matches it firmly. Only part of the rows carry a size: once, few, many, or a class if the clone is expanded.

J | size | V | D | CDR3 | DNA
TRBJ2-1 | NA | TRBV4-2 | NA | CASSQWGYNEQFF | TGTGCCAGCAGCCAATGGGGGTACAATGAGCAGTTCTTC
TRBJ2-1 | NA | TRBV27 | NA | CASSRGDYNEQFF | TGTGCCAGCAGTCGGGGCGACTACAATGAGCAGTTCTTC
TRBJ2-7 | NA | TRBV4-3 | TRBD2 | CASSHYSPIAGGLSSYEQYF | TGCGCCAGCAGCCATTATTCGCCGATTGCGGGAGGACTCAGCTCCTACGAGCAGTACTTC
TRBJ2-3 | NA | TRBV9 | TRBD1 | CASTQTGGASDTQYF | TGTGCCAGCACTCAGACAGGGGGCGCGTCGGATACGCAGTATTTT
TRBJ2-1 | NA | TRBV5-1 | NA | CASSKDRAGGNNEQFF | TGCGCCAGCAGCAAAGACCGAGCTGGTGGGAACAATGAGCAGTTCTTC
TRBJ1-2 | NA | TRBV28 | NA | CAPRDQGGNYGYTF | TGTGCCCCAAGGGATCAGGGAGGAAACTATGGCTACACCTTC
TRBJ1-1 | NA | TRBV6-6 | NA | CASSYNQGISEAFF | TGTGCCAGCAGTTACAATCAGGGCATCTCTGAAGCTTTCTTT
TRBJ1-2 | once | TRBV28 | TRBD1 | CASTKDRGRANYGYTF | TGTGCCAGCACGAAGGACAGGGGACGAGCTAACTATGGCTACACCTTC
TRBJ2-1 | NA | TRBV12-5 | TRBD2 | CASGPRTSGEINEQFF | TGTGCTAGTGGTCCCCGGACTAGCGGGGAGATTAATGAGCAGTTCTTC
TRBJ2-3 | NA | TRBV9 | NA | CASSTQTSDTDTQYF | TGTGCCAGCAGCACCCAGACGAGCGATACAGATACGCAGTATTTT
TRBJ1-1 | NA | TRBV11-2 | NA | CASSLRGGNTEAFF | TGTGCCAGCAGCTTACGAGGAGGGAACACTGAAGCTTTCTTT
TRBJ2-1 | NA | TRBV9 | NA | CARDRAGRNEQFF | TGTGCCAGGGATCGGGCTGGACGAAATGAGCAGTTCTTC
TRBJ2-2 | NA | TRBV10-3 | NA | CAISENTGELFF | TGTGCCATCAGTGAGAACACCGGGGAGCTGTTTTTT
TRBJ1-5 | once | TRBV13 | NA | CASSLLGQPQHF | TGTGCCAGCAGCTTATTGGGACAGCCCCAGCATTTT
TRBJ2-1 | NA | TRBV6-4 | TRBD2 | CASSDGTSGYNEQFF | TGTGCCAGCAGTGATGGGACTAGCGGCTACAATGAGCAGTTCTTC
TRBJ1-1 | NA | TRBV6-6 | NA | CASSFPGRLNTEAFF | TGTGCCAGCAGTTTCCCGGGACGGTTGAACACTGAAGCTTTCTTT
TRBJ1-5 | NA | TRBV18 | NA | CASSLMTADTGQPQHF | TGTGCCAGCTCACTAATGACAGCCGACACTGGTCAGCCCCAGCATTTT
TRBJ1-4 | NA | TRBV30 | NA | CAWSELANEKLFF | TGTGCCTGGAGTGAACTGGCTAATGAAAAACTGTTTTTT
TRBJ1-1 | few | TRBV10-3 | TRBD1 | CAISQGEVTEAFF | TGTGCCATCAGCCAGGGGGAGGTCACTGAAGCTTTCTTT
TRBJ1-2 | NA | TRBV28 | TRBD1 | CASSPRDRNYGYTF | TGTGCCAGCAGCCCCCGGGACAGAAACTATGGCTACACCTTC
TRBJ1-3 | NA | TRBV14 | NA | CASSHLDGDTIYF | TGTGCCAGCAGCCATCTGGACGGGGACACCATATATTTT
TRBJ2-1 | NA | TRBV5-1 | NA | CASSLARGASSYNEQFF | TGCGCCAGCAGCTTGGCCCGTGGCGCTAGCTCCTACAATGAGCAGTTCTTC
TRBJ2-2 | NA | TRBV5-1 | NA | CASSHDARGRGGELFF | TGCGCCAGCAGCCACGACGCCCGGGGAAGGGGCGGGGAGCTGTTTTTT
TRBJ2-3 | NA | TRBV5-1 | TRBD1 | CASSPPGGGSTDTQYF | TGCGCCAGCAGCCCTCCAGGGGGCGGGAGCACAGATACGCAGTATTTT
TRBJ2-5 | NA | TRBV5-1 | NA | CASSLVPGQETQYF | TGCGCCAGCAGCTTGGTACCAGGGCAAGAGACCCAGTACTTC
TRBJ2-2 | NA | TRBV5-4 | NA | CASSLGYGGTGELFF | TGTGCCAGCAGCTTGGGGTATGGGGGCACCGGGGAGCTGTTTTTT
TRBJ1-4 | once | TRBV11-2 | NA | CASSLTTTNEKLFF | TGTGCCAGCAGTCTGACAACAACTAATGAAAAACTGTTTTTT
TRBJ2-5 | NA | TRBV7-3 | TRBD2 | CASSPQGTSGETQYF | TGTGCCAGCAGCCCCCAGGGGACTAGCGGGGAGACCCAGTACTTC
TRBJ2-1 | NA | TRBV5-4 | NA | CASSLGDSSYNEQFF | TGTGCCAGCAGCTTGGGGGATAGCTCCTACAATGAGCAGTTCTTC
TRBJ1-1 | NA | TRBV5-1 | NA | CASSPRGGAVTEAFF | TGCGCCAGCAGCCCCCGAGGGGGGGCCGTGACTGAAGCTTTCTTT
TRBJ2-1 | NA | TRBV11-3 | TRBD1 | CASSFDRDRQFF | TGTGCCAGCAGCTTTGACAGGGACAGGCAGTTCTTC
TRBJ1-3 | NA | TRBV28 | NA | CASSRAGISGNTIYF | TGTGCCAGCAGTCGCGCAGGGATCTCTGGAAACACCATATATTTT
TRBJ1-2 | NA | TRBV19 | NA | CASSTQRGYGYTF | TGTGCCAGTAGTACCCAGAGGGGGTATGGCTACACCTTC
TRBJ2-3 | NA | TRBV9 | NA | CASSVALVHTDTQYF | TGTGCCAGCAGCGTAGCCTTGGTGCACACAGATACGCAGTATTTT
TRBJ2-3 | once | TRBV5-4 | NA | CASSLGGGTTDTQYF | TGTGCCAGCAGCTTGGGGGGAGGCACGACAGATACGCAGTATTTT